What follows are 30 T cell receptor beta chains derived from one specimen sequenced in a study of human T cells and chemical hapten exposure. TCRdb reanalysed the 5' RACE reads using MiXCR and keeps one entry per CDR3 protein. Among about 110,000 distinct CDR3 sequences listed, around a fifth were seen once. Blood, whole and unfractionated, served as the source for total RNA extraction. These receptors were collected from a human donor in good health.

This clonotype showed up just a few times. The chain carries TRBV18 and TRBJ2-3, with D possibly TRBD2 on 6 matching bases. This CDR3 is built from 12 residues. V was pared by 5 bases and J by 5 bases, with 8 bases between. From germline, CDR1 is KGHSH and CDR2 LQKENI. The CDR3 spells CASSMREDTQYF. For the CDR3, the DNA is TGTGCCAGCTCAATGCGGGAAGATACGCAGTATTTT.

The chain recombines TRBV28 with TRBJ1-6; the D gene is possibly TRBD1 (5 bases). Trimming cost V 2 bases and J 8 bases, with 19 bases left between them. In germline, CDR1 is MDHEN, CDR2 SYDVKM. The CDR3 length is 17 residues. Here the CDR3 reads CASSLPQLVQGDSPLHF. The DNA for the CDR3 is TGTGCCAGCAGTTTACCCCAACTAGTTCAGGGAGATTCACCCCTCCACTTT. The complete variable domain, with remaining parts taken from reference TRBV28 and TRBJ1-6, reads DVKVTQSSRYLVKRTGEKVFLECVQDMDHENMFWYRQDPGLGLRLIYFSYDVKMKEKGDIPEGYSVSREKKERFSLILESASTNQTSMYLCASSLPQLVQGDSPLHFGNGTRLTVT.

This clonotype was counted only a few times. V and J are TRBV5-1 and TRBJ2-2; D may be TRBD2 (5 bases). Deletions cut 3 bases from V and 1 base from J, with 13 bases between. The CDR3 runs to 16 residues. The germline V gene encodes CDR1 SGHRS and CDR2 YFSETQ. CDR3 nucleotide sequence: TGCGCCAGCAGCTCGGGATGGGCAATGAACACCGGGGAGCTGTTTTTT. Protein sequence: CASSSGWAMNTGELFF.

This clonotype was observed a handful of times. V is TRBV10-3 and J is TRBJ2-2, with unresolved D. The CDR3 length is 12 residues. Germline V gene data show CDR1 as ENHRY and CDR2 as SYGVKD. Trimming took off 2 bases at V and 6 bases at J, with 4 bases between the two ends. CDR3 coding DNA: TGTGCCATCAGTGAGAGTTCCGGGGAGCTGTTTTTT. It specifies CAISESSGELFF.

Many counts were recorded for this clonotype. V is TRBV28 and J is TRBJ1-1, with D tentatively TRBD1 (6 bases). CDR3 length: 11 amino acids. CDR1 is MDHEN, CDR2 SYDVKM, per germline. The CDR3 DNA sequence: TGTGCAGGACAGAAGAACACTGAAGCTTTCTTT. This gives the protein CAGQKNTEAFF. Using reference TRBV28 and TRBJ1-1 for the parts outside the CDR3, the full variable domain is DVKVTQSSRYLVKRTGEKVFLECVQDMDHENMFWYRQDPGLGLRLIYFSYDVKMKEKGDIPEGYSVSREKKERFSLILESASTNQTSMYLCAGQKNTEAFFGQGTRLTVV.

This sequence joins TRBV27 and TRBJ1-5, with 8 nucleotides matching TRBD1. The trim removed 4 bases at V and 5 bases at J, leaving 1 base unmatched. The CDR3 sequence is 13 residues long. In germline, CDR1 is MNHEY, CDR2 SMNVEV (reference sequence). The CDR3 bases are TGTGCCAGCAGTTGGACAGGGCATCAGCCCCAGCATTTT. Protein product: CASSWTGHQPQHF.

The chain links TRBV11-2 to TRBJ2-7; 7 nucleotides match TRBD1. The V segment lost 5 bases and the J segment 8 bases; nucleotides outside the gene matches: 12. The CDR3 sequence is 14 residues long. The V gene's germline CDR1 is SGHAT and CDR2 FQNNGV. The CDR3 nucleotides are TGTGCCAGCAGCGGCTGGACAGGCCTGTGGAAGCAGTACTTC. Protein product: CASSGWTGLWKQYF.

The CDR3 nucleotides read TGCAGCGTTGAGGCAGCTAACTATGGCTACACCTTC. This sequence encodes CSVEAANYGYTF. V and J are TRBV29-1 and TRBJ1-2; no clear D gene. Germline CDR1 reads SQVTM; CDR2 reads ANQGSEA. The CDR3 length is 12 residues. V lost 3 bases, J lost 0 bases, and 5 bases lay in between.

This clonotype showed up just a few times. This chain uses TRBV30 with TRBJ1-5; D possibly corresponds to TRBD1 (5 bases). Germline values: CDR1 GTSNPN, CDR2 SVGIG (reference sequence). This CDR3 has 16 residues. Trimming removed 0 bases from V and 5 bases from J, with 17 bases in between. The CDR3 DNA reads TGTGCCTGGAGTGTGAACGATCCTCGGGGGTATCAGCCCCAGCATTTT. Translating gives CAWSVNDPRGYQPQHF.

This rearrangement joins TRBV4-1 to TRBJ2-6; 8 nucleotides agree with TRBD1. V lost 4 bases and J lost 0; bases outside the gene matches: 2. CDR1 and CDR2 from the germline V gene are MGHRA and YSYEKL. This CDR3 region has 16 residues. CDR3 in DNA: TGCGCCAGCAGCCTTACAGGGGGCTCTGGGGCCAACGTCCTGACTTTC. Amino acid sequence: CASSLTGGSGANVLTF.

The genes are TRBV27 and TRBJ1-5; no clear D. The CDR3 has 18 amino acids. In germline, CDR1 is MNHEY, CDR2 SMNVEV (reference sequence). With 3 bases removed from V and 1 base from J, the gap between germline ends came to 19 bases. The DNA of the CDR3 is TGTGCCAGCAGTTTGGTCGGTTGGGGTGCGGAGAGCAATCAGCCCCAGCATTTT. Protein product: CASSLVGWGAESNQPQHF.

The chain is built from TRBV27 and TRBJ2-3; 8 positions match TRBD1. V lost 6 bases and J lost 4; bases outside the gene matches: 12. CDR1 and CDR2 (germline): MNHEY, SMNVEV (reference sequence). The CDR3 spans 16 residues. Here the CDR3 DNA reads TGTGCCAGCAGCCTTACGACAGGGGTTGATCCAGATACGCAGTATTTT. This translates into CASSLTTGVDPDTQYF.

This clonotype was detected a few times. This chain connects TRBV4-1 to TRBJ1-1; no definite D call. This CDR3 contains 16 residues. V was pared by 0 bases and J by 3 bases, with 14 bases between. The germline gives CDR1 MGHRA, CDR2 YSYEKL. The chain's CDR3 is CASSQEVASKDTEAFF. CDR3 DNA sequence: TGCGCCAGCAGCCAAGAAGTGGCATCGAAGGACACTGAAGCTTTCTTT.

The rearrangement links TRBV5-1 to TRBJ1-2; D not resolved. Germline loops: CDR1 SGHRS, CDR2 YFSETQ. Trimming cost V 1 base and J 0 bases, with 4 bases left between them. This CDR3 has 13 amino acids. The CDR3 nucleotides read TGCGCCAGCAGCTTGCAGACTAACTATGGCTACACCTTC. Its translation is CASSLQTNYGYTF.

The V and J genes are TRBV7-9 and TRBJ2-7, with 8 bases aligning to TRBD1. Germline assignment: CDR1 SEHNR and CDR2 FQNEAQ (reference sequence). V gave up 5 bases and J gave up 6 bases; unmatched junction bases: 15. This CDR3 has 16 residues. As DNA, the CDR3 is TGTGCCAGCAGCCCCCTGGGACAGGCTTCAGTCGTCGAGCAGTACTTC. Protein: CASSPLGQASVVEQYF.

This clonotype was counted a few times. The rearrangement uses TRBV3-1 and TRBJ2-7, with D maybe TRBD1 (6 bases). CDR3 length equals 13 residues. Germline V gives CDR1 LGHDT, CDR2 YNNKEL (reference sequence). Trimming shortened V by 2 bases and J by 7 bases, and 12 bases separated the two germline ends. This chain's CDR3 is CASSQRTASEQYF. The CDR3 coding sequence is TGTGCCAGCAGCCAACGGACAGCTAGTGAGCAGTACTTC.

The V and J genes are TRBV4-1 and TRBJ1-1; 8 bases map to TRBD1. Losses at the gene ends were 5 bases for V and 1 base for J; bases not matched to a gene: 6. CDR1 and CDR2 from the germline V gene are MGHRA and YSYEKL. The CDR3 is made up of 15 amino acids. CDR3 protein: CASSKNRGSNTEAFF. The CDR3 nucleotides read TGCGCCAGCAGCAAAAACAGGGGGTCGAACACTGAAGCTTTCTTT.

This clonotype was seen a handful of times. The CDR3 loop reads CASRTLGLAEETQYF. In DNA, the CDR3 is TGTGCCAGCCGTACCCTGGGACTAGCGGAAGAGACCCAGTACTTC. The chain combines TRBV11-2 with TRBJ2-5; 11 positions agree with TRBD2. This CDR3 is built from 15 residues. Germline trimming cut 8 bases from V and 3 bases from J; bases unmatched to any gene: 8. Germline V gives CDR1 SGHAT, CDR2 FQNNGV.

This clonotype was seen more than once but under ten times. The chain uses TRBV7-9 and TRBJ1-5; 10 bases fit TRBD1. The CDR3 totals 19 residues. The V gene's germline CDR1 is SEHNR and CDR2 FQNEAQ (reference sequence). V gave up 1 base and J gave up 0 bases; unmatched junction bases: 9. CDR3 DNA: TGTGCCAGCAGCTTAGTCACCGGGACAGGGGTCTATAGCAATCAGCCCCAGCATTTT. It codes for CASSLVTGTGVYSNQPQHF.

This rearrangement joins TRBV20-1 to TRBJ2-7, with D perhaps matching TRBD1 or TRBD2 (5 bases each). V lost 0 bases and J lost 2, with 17 bases in between. This CDR3 spans 16 amino acids. Germline V lookup: CDR1 DFQATT, CDR2 SNEGSKA (reference sequence). The CDR3 protein is CSARDPGRDPAYEQYF. The CDR3 DNA follows: TGCAGTGCTAGAGACCCTGGCCGGGACCCAGCCTACGAGCAGTACTTC.

The J gene is TRBJ2-2, the V gene TRBV25-1, with unresolved D. Germline V gene lookup returns CDR1 MGHDK and CDR2 SYGVNS. Trimming removed 8 bases from V and 0 bases from J, with 10 bases in between. CDR3 length equals 14 residues. This chain's CDR3 is CASETDANTGELFF. The CDR3 nucleotides read TGTGCCAGCGAGACGGACGCGAACACCGGGGAGCTGTTTTTT.

V gene TRBV29-1 combines with J gene TRBJ1-5; 7 bases map to TRBD1. Germline assignment: CDR1 SQVTM and CDR2 ANQGSEA. The CDR3 has 15 amino acids. Trimming cost V 7 bases and J 3 bases; bases outside gene matches: 12. In nucleotides, the CDR3 is TGCAGCGCTAAGCTCACTCAGGGGGACAATCAGCCCCAGCATTTT. It translates to CSAKLTQGDNQPQHF. The full variable domain, in which reference TRBV29-1 and TRBJ1-5 provide the parts outside the CDR3, is SAVISQKPSRDICQRGTSLTIQCQVDSQVTMMFWYRQQPGQSLTLIATANQGSEATYESGFVIDKFPISRPNLTFSTLTVSNMSPEDSSIYLCSAKLTQGDNQPQHFGDGTRLSIL.

The chain employs TRBV20-1 and TRBJ2-3; possibly TRBD2 for D (6 bases). The CDR3 is 14 amino acids. The V gene's germline CDR1 is DFQATT and CDR2 SNEGSKA (reference sequence). Trimming stripped 4 bases from V and 5 bases from J, with 16 bases between. The CDR3 region is CSAIPGTSQDTQYF. The CDR3 DNA reads TGCAGTGCTATCCCCGGGACTTCTCAAGATACGCAGTATTTT.

This clonotype was observed a handful of times. The gene calls are TRBV5-1 and TRBJ2-3, with D possibly matching TRBD2 (5 bases). Trimming pared 6 bases from V and 6 bases from J, leaving 11 bases between. Germline loops: CDR1 SGHRS, CDR2 YFSETQ. The CDR3 runs 12 residues. CDR3 residues: CASTSISDTQYF. The CDR3 DNA reads TGCGCCAGCACTAGCATATCGGATACGCAGTATTTT.

This clonotype was observed a handful of times. The gene calls are TRBV28 and TRBJ2-1; D is perhaps TRBD2 (6 bases). The CDR3 runs to 13 residues. Trimming removed 4 bases from V and 10 bases from J, with 14 bases in between. Germline V lookup: CDR1 MDHEN, CDR2 SYDVKM. The CDR3 is CASSSRTTHEQFF. CDR3 sequence (DNA): TGTGCCAGCAGTTCACGGACTACTCACGAGCAGTTCTTC.

The chain links TRBV27 to TRBJ1-4; 7 nucleotides match TRBD1. V was pared by 8 bases and J by 1 base, with 10 bases of the junction left unmatched. This CDR3 spans 16 amino acids. Germline V gives CDR1 MNHEY, CDR2 SMNVEV (reference sequence). The CDR3 loop reads CASLYGTEVTNEKLFF. CDR3 sequence (DNA): TGTGCCAGCCTGTACGGGACAGAAGTAACTAATGAAAAACTGTTTTTT.

CDR3 sequence reads: CASSTGTGFTDTQYF. The DNA of the CDR3 is TGCGCCAGCAGCACGGGGACAGGATTCACAGATACGCAGTATTTT. This rearrangement joins TRBV5-1 to TRBJ2-3, with 8 bases aligning to TRBD1. CDR1 and CDR2 from the germline V gene are SGHRS and YFSETQ. Unmatched junction bases numbered 6, after V lost 4 bases and J lost 2 bases. CDR3 length: 15 residues.

There are a few counts of this clonotype. This chain joins TRBV27 and TRBJ2-3, with D unresolved. Trimming removed 6 bases from V and 0 bases from J, with 7 bases in between. This CDR3 is built from 13 residues. The germline gives CDR1 MNHEY, CDR2 SMNVEV (reference sequence). The CDR3 is CASRSDSTDTQYF. CDR3 coding DNA: TGTGCCAGCAGATCAGACAGCACAGATACGCAGTATTTT.

In its sample, this clonotype was seen many times. This chain links TRBV10-1 with TRBJ2-3, with 8 bases identical to TRBD1. With V trimmed by 4 bases and J by 0 bases, 15 bases remained unmatched. Germline-derived CDR1 and CDR2 are WNHNN and SYGVQD (reference sequence). The CDR3 covers 19 residues. The CDR3 bases are TGCGCCAGCAGTGTGGGGAGGCCCCGCACAGGGGGTAGCACAGATACGCAGTATTTT. It specifies CASSVGRPRTGGSTDTQYF.

This clonotype occurred a few times. The chain combines TRBV15 with TRBJ2-2; TRBD1 might be the D (6 bases). V dropped 8 bases and J dropped 4 bases, with 14 bases sitting between them. The CDR3 sequence is 14 residues long. CDR1 LNHNV and CDR2 YYDKDF come from the germline V gene (reference sequence). CDR3: CATRQELGTGELFF. In DNA, the CDR3 is TGTGCCACCCGACAGGAACTCGGCACCGGGGAGCTGTTTTTT.